What follows are 3 T cell receptor beta chains derived from one specimen sequenced in a study of post-analysis software for immune sequencing data. TCR beta libraries were prepared from cDNA with unique molecular identifiers. TCRdb recomputed calls from the PCR reads with MiXCR, one row per CDR3 protein. The sample has some 260,000 distinct CDR3 sequences; 35% to 40% are singletons. The study, taken as a whole, reports: The study found TRBV5-6, TRBV5-1 and TRBV20-1 among a few TRBV segments more frequent in patients than controls.

These receptors have no identified antigens. The sample taken for sequencing was blood. The receptors shown here come from a girl aged 10 to 17 with multiple sclerosis.

Worth noting for this clonotype: This could be a read error, since a much larger clone is one nucleotide away. The chain uses TRBV3-1 and TRBJ2-1; D gene ambiguous. The CDR3 consists of 11 residues. CDR1 LGHDT and CDR2 YNNKEL come from the germline V gene (reference sequence). The CDR3 loop reads CACSQSGFPFF. For the CDR3, the DNA is TGTGCCTGCAGCCAGTCCGGGTTCCCGTTCTTC.

This clonotype was seen ten or more times. The chain uses TRBV7-8 and TRBJ2-3, with D perhaps TRBD1 (6 bases). This CDR3 spans 13 amino acids. The germline V and J ends were trimmed by 5 bases and 6 bases, with 12 bases remaining between them. Germline V gene lookup returns CDR1 SGHVS and CDR2 FQNEAQ. In DNA form, the CDR3 reads TGTGCCAGCAGCCCAGGGGATTTGGATACGCAGTATTTT. This translates into CASSPGDLDTQYF.

The rearrangement links TRBV2 to TRBJ2-1; D assignment may be TRBD1 or TRBD2 (6 bases each). V lost 4 bases and J lost 7, with 17 bases in between. The CDR3 loop spans 15 amino acids. Germline-derived CDR1 and CDR2 are SNHLY and FYNNEI. The CDR3 nucleotides read TGTGCCAGCAGTGTTGGGGGCGGGATGGGAAATGAGCAGTTCTTC. Translated: CASSVGGGMGNEQFF.